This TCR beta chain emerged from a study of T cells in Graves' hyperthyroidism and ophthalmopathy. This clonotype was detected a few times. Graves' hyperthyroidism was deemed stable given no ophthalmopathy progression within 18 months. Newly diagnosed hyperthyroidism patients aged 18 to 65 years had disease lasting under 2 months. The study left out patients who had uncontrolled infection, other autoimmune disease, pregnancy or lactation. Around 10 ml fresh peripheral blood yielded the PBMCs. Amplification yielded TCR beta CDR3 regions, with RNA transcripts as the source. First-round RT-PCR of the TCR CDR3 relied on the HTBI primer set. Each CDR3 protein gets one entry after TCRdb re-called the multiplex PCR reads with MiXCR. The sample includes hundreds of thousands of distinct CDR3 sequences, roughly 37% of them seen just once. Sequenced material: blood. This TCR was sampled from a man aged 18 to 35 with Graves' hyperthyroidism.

This CDR3 reads CASSSQIYGYTF. CDR3 nucleotide sequence: TGTGCCAGCAGCTCACAGATCTATGGCTACACCTTC. This chain uses TRBV5-6 with TRBJ1-2; D remains ambiguous. The germline CDR1 and CDR2 sequences are SGHDT and YYEEEE. This CDR3 contains 12 residues. The germline V and J ends were trimmed by 3 bases and 4 bases, with 7 bases remaining between them.